This T cell receptor (beta chain) was identified during a study of ipilimumab plus nivolumab after autologous stem cell transplantation (dated by TCRdb to the early 2020s). About the full investigation: A median of 5 ipilimumab doses and roughly eight nivolumab doses was received by trial patients. Patients in the myeloma cohort were either high-risk and transplant-naive or had relapsed within 3 years of a first autologous transplant. Patients with high-risk diffuse large B cell lymphoma, mature T cell lymphoma, or multiple myeloma undergoing autologous transplant were enrolled in the trial. Thirty-five patients made up the trial's intent-to-treat population. Study-wide findings and limitations: The authors stated that profiles of the T cell receptor repertoire, regulatory T cell phenotype and gut microbiota provided a biologic rationale for studying this approach further. The authors concluded that, as post-transplant consolidation, combined checkpoint inhibition appeared tolerable.

Notes on this clone: Which antigen it targets is not known. No qualities accompany the bases; no much larger clone lies one base away.

Receptors were amplified or captured by the immunoSEQ multiplex PCR assay. TCRdb carries this immuneACCESS record with in-frame sequences only. Its versions omit some clonotypes, under half of them owing to an unresolved V gene in the studies checked, with the rest unexplained. The sample table shows around 45,000 clones, and over 75% are seen once. Approximately 0.87% of the sample is in the top ten clones. Ipilimumab was given at 1 mg/kg intravenously on day 1 of selected weeks, and checkpoint therapy started 14 to 28 days after autologous transplant. Nivolumab was given at 3 mg/kg intravenously on day 1 of weeks 1, 4, 7, 10, and every two weeks through week 26. This was a Phase Ib clinical trial that tested ipilimumab plus nivolumab, given as combined checkpoint inhibition, for consolidation following autologous stem cell transplantation. This material consisted of PBMCs, taken in a trial of ipilimumab plus nivolumab as post-transplant consolidation. This TCR was recovered from a male donor with multiple myeloma.

For the CDR3, the sequence is CASSPYEGTQYF. The DNA is as follows: TGTGCCAGCAGCCCCTACGAGGGGACCCAGTACTTC. The V and J segments used are TRBV11-3 and TRBJ2-5, with a tentative D gene TRBD2 over 5 matching bases. CDR1 and CDR2, per the germline V gene, are SGHNT and YENEEA. The CDR3 starts with the cysteine, ends with the phenylalanine, and has 12 residues. Of all the DNA, just the CDR3 is kept, 36 bases in frame from base 1. V loses 5 bases of germline sequence and J loses 7 bases, and the interval between the two ends is 11 bases. When the CDR3 is completed using the reference TRBV11-3 and TRBJ2-5 genes on either side, the full variable domain is EAGVVQSPRYKIIEKKQPVAFWCNPISGHNTLYWYLQNLGQGPELLIRYENEEAVDDSQLPKDRFSAERLKGVDSTLKIQPAELGDSAVYLCASSPYEGTQYFGPGTRLLVL.